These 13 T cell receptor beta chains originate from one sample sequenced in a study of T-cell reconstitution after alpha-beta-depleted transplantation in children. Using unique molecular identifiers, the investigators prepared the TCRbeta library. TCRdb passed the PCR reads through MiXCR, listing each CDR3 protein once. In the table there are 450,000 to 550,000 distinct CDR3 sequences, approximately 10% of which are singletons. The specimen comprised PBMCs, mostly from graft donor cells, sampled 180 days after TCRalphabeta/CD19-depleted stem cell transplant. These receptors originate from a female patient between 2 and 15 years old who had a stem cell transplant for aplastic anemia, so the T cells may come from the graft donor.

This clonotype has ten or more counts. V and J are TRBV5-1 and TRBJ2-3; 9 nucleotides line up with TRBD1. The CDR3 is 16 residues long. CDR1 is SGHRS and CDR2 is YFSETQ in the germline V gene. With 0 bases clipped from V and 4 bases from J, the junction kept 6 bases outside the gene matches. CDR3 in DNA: TGCGCCAGCAGCTTGGCCCCCGGACAGGGGTCAGATACGCAGTATTTT. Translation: CASSLAPGQGSDTQYF.

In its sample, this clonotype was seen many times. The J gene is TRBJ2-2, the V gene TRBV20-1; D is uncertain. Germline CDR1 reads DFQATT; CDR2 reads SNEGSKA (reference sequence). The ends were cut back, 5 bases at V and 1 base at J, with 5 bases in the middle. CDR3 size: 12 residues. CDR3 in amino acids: CSAQQNTGELFF. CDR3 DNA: TGCAGTGCTCAACAGAACACCGGGGAGCTGTTTTTT.

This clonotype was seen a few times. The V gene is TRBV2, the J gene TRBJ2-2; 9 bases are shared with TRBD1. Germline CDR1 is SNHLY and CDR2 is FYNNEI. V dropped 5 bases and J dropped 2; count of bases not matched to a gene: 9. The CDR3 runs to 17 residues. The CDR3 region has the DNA TGTGCCAGCAGTCCCGACAGGGGGAAACTCAACACCGGGGAGCTGTTTTTT. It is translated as CASSPDRGKLNTGELFF.

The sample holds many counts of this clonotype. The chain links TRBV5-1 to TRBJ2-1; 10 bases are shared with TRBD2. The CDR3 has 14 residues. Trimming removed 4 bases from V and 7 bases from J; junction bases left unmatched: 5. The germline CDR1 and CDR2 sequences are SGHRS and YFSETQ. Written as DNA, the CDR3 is TGCGCCAGCAGCCAAGCGGGGGGGCGAAATGAGCAGTTCTTC. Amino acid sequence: CASSQAGGRNEQFF.

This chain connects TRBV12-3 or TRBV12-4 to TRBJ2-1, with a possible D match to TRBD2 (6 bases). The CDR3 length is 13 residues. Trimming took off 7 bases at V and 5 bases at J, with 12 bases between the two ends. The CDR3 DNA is TGTGCCAGCAATATTGGGGGGAACAATGAGCAGTTCTTC. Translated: CASNIGGNNEQFF.

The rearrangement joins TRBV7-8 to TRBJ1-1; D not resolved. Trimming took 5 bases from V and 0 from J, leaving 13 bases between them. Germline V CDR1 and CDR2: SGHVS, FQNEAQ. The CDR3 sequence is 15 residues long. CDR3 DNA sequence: TGTGCCAGCAGCCCTAGTCCGACGGTGAACACTGAAGCTTTCTTT. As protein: CASSPSPTVNTEAFF.

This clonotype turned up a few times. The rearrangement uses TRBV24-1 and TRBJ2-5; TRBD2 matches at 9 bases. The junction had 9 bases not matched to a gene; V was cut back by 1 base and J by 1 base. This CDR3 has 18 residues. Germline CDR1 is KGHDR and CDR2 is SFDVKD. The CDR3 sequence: CATSDFRRTSAFQETQYF. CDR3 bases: TGTGCCACCAGTGATTTTCGGCGGACTAGCGCTTTCCAAGAGACCCAGTACTTC.

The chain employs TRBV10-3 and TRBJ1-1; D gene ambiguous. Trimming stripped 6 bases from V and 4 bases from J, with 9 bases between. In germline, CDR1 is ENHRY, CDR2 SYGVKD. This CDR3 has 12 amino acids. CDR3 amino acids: CAIRLDGTEAFF. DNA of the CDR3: TGTGCCATCAGATTAGACGGCACTGAAGCTTTCTTT.

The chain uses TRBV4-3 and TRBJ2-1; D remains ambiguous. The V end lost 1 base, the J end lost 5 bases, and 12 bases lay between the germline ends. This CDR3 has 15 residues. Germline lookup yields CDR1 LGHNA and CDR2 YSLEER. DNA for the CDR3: TGCGCCAGCAGCCAAGGGGTAGGACCCCACAATGAGCAGTTCTTC. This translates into CASSQGVGPHNEQFF.

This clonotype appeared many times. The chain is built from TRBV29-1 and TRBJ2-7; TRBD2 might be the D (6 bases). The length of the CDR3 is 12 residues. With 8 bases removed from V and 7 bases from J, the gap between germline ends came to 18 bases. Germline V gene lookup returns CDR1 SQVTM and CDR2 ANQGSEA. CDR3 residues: CSTGLSVGEQYF. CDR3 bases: TGCAGCACGGGACTCAGCGTGGGTGAGCAGTACTTC.

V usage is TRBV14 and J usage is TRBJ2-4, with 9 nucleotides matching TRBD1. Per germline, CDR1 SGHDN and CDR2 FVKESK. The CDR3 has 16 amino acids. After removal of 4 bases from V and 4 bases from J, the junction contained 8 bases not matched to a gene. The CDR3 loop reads CASSPHPDRGKNIQYF. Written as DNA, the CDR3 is TGTGCCAGCAGCCCTCACCCGGACAGGGGTAAAAACATTCAGTACTTC.

In nucleotides, the CDR3 is TGTGCCAGCAGCATCATTGCCCGGGCTAGCGGGTCCAAAGATACGCAGTATTTT. Translation gives CASSIIARASGSKDTQYF. The rearrangement uses TRBV9 and TRBJ2-3; 8 nucleotides agree with TRBD2. With 4 bases clipped from V and 5 bases from J, the junction kept 18 bases outside the gene matches. CDR3 length: 18 residues. Germline loops: CDR1 SGDLS, CDR2 YYNGEE.

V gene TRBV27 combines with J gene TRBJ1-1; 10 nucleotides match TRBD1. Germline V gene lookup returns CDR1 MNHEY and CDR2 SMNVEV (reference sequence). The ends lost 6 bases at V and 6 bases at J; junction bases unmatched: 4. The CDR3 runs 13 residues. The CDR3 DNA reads TGTGCCAGCAGGGACAGGGGGTTCGCTGAAGCTTTCTTT. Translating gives CASRDRGFAEAFF.